This T cell receptor beta chain was recovered during a study of cytomegalovirus exposure and HLA in healthy donors. A multiplex PCR was run with 60 Vbeta primers and 13 Jbeta primers. The method was immunoSEQ multiplex PCR; TCRdb's version includes in-frame clones alone and lacks a portion of them. Here the sample spans some 180,000 clones, around three quarters being singletons. Note on this clone: Its antigen is not known.

The CDR3 consists of 15 residues. The ends lost 6 bases at V and 3 bases at J; junction bases unmatched: 7. Germline assignment: CDR1 SNHLY and CDR2 FYNNEI. General study findings and limits: In a later analysis, TCR beta V- and J-gene trimming was associated with a missense DCLRE1C variant. Because they were indistinguishable, some V segments, including TRBV6-2 and TRBV6-3, were excluded. Presence/absence analysis assumed near-uniform sequencing depth across donors.

The rearrangement joins TRBV2 to TRBJ2-3; 9 nucleotides align to TRBD2. The receptor's source is a man under 40 in good health and CMV-seronegative. The sample consisted of PBMCs. The CDR3 DNA follows: TGTGCCAGCAGGGCCAGCGGGAGGAGGACAGATACGCAGTATTTT. It is translated as CASRASGRRTDTQYF.